This T cell receptor (beta chain) was captured in a study of CD8+CD57+ T cells in acquired aplastic anemia. This CDR3 has 17 amino acids. With 4 bases clipped from V and 3 bases from J, the junction kept 12 bases outside the gene matches. Germline V lookup: CDR1 KGHDR, CDR2 SFDVKD. The study's findings and limits: Researchers report that around 30 CD8+ CDR3 sequences appeared in both patients and controls.

The use of genomic DNA as template underpinned the TCR beta VDJ and CDR3 profiling. TCRdb re-called the reads with MiXCR, one entry per CDR3 protein. The sample records hundreds of thousands of distinct CDR3 sequences, about two thirds being singletons. Concerning this clonotype: Its antigen is still unknown.

Specimen: sorted CD4+, CD8+, or CD8+CD57+ T cells (not recorded which) from PBMCs. The clonotype was recovered from a human donor in good health, serving as a control. V and J are TRBV24-1 and TRBJ2-7, with 9 positions matching TRBD1. Here the CDR3 DNA reads TGTGCCACCAGTGACCCGACCGGGACAGGGAAAGGCTACGAGCAGTACTTC. Its protein is CATSDPTGTGKGYEQYF.